What follows is one T cell receptor (beta chain) and its context. This sample is drawn from a study of blood T cell repertoires in COVID-19. Study as a whole: The origin of the acute and convalescent COVID-19 samples was the United States, Italy and Spain. From T cells, B-cell-depleted T cells, or PBMCs came the material, which was cDNA or gDNA.

The CDR3 has 13 residues. The V gene end was trimmed by 2 bases and the J gene end by 3 bases; junction bases not matched to a gene: 0. Germline assignment: CDR1 SGHDT and CDR2 YYEEEE. In the original analysis: Amplification with reference gene primers provided the estimates of nucleated cell counts. The protocol was immunoSEQ multiplex PCR, while the TCRdb copy is restricted to in-frame clones and leaves out a portion. The D gene and trimming were derived from the DNA, and the V and J assignments and clone size from that table. The repertoire consists of 150,000 or so clones, with roughly four fifths occurring once and the leading ten covering around 4%.

The rearrangement links TRBV5-6 to TRBJ2-5; 8 positions agree with TRBD2. Specimen: peripheral blood. The sequence derives from a woman aged 60-70 years with acute or convalescent COVID-19. This CDR3 is CASSFGGEETQYF. CDR3 DNA sequence: TGTGCCAGCAGCTTCGGGGGGGAAGAGACCCAGTACTTC.